This TCR beta chain was retrieved from a study of cytomegalovirus exposure and HLA in healthy donors. The PCR had 60 Vbeta and 13 Jbeta primers. The assay was immunoSEQ multiplex PCR, and TCRdb's table has in-frame clones only and misses some. The table has about 85,000 clones, roughly three quarters seen once. Concerning this clone: The junction and the germline gene differ at one end; a read error may be behind it.

The CDR3 contains 12 residues. CDR1 is MNHNY, CDR2 SVGAGI, per germline (reference sequence). The clonotype comes from a woman in her 50s in good health and CMV-seropositive. The gene calls are TRBV6-6 and TRBJ2-1; 7 bases are shared with TRBD2. The sample was PBMCs. The CDR3 DNA sequence: TGTGCCAGCACTTACGGGGGGAATGAGCAGTTCTTC. This sequence encodes CASTYGGNEQFF.